This entry concerns a single TCR beta chain. The entry originates in a study of cytomegalovirus exposure and HLA in healthy donors. The V and J ends lost 1 base and 0 bases respectively, with 4 bases between them. The CDR3 extends over 14 amino acids. Germline values: CDR1 SGHVT, CDR2 SQSDAQ. 13 Jbeta primers and 60 Vbeta primers were used for the PCR. TCRdb keeps only in-frame clones here, not all; method: immunoSEQ multiplex PCR. The sample carries around 140,000 clones, around 70% recorded once. The V and J genes are TRBV7-4 and TRBJ1-5; no definite D call. The receptor was derived from a woman aged 55-75 years in good health and CMV-seropositive. The specimen was PBMCs. CDR3 coding DNA: TGTGCCAGCAGCTTAGTCTATAGCAATCAGCCCCAGCATTTT. Its protein is CASSLVYSNQPQHF.